This paragraph covers one T cell receptor beta chain sequence. As yet, its antigen is unknown. Germline is not matched at one junction end, which may reflect a read error. This sample is part of a study of blood T cells in healthy people across ages. Findings and limits, study-wide: While age rose, TCR beta diversity per million T cells dropped in a roughly linear way. Estimates of diversity drawn from one million T cells were considered underestimates.

The amount of total RNA extracted per sample was at least 5.5 micrograms. Germline loops: CDR1 SEHNR, CDR2 FQNEAQ (reference sequence). This CDR3 is 15 amino acids long. The authors ran a second PCR of about 6 to 11 cycles using a sample-barcoded 5' primer and a J-beta primer mix. Every cDNA molecule carried a tag from a template-switch adaptor bearing 12 random nucleotides. One entry per CDR3 protein, called by TCRdb with MiXCR from the 5' RACE reads. The sample has 850,000 to 1,300,000 distinct CDR3 sequences; less than 50% are singletons. J is TRBJ2-1 and V is TRBV7-9; 7 positions agree with TRBD2. The DNA end favors TRBJ2-7, so the J call may be wrong. The source material was blood. This clonotype originated in a woman aged 60-75 years in good health. CDR3 bases: TGTGCCAACAGCACCACGGGGGAGGGGTGGTACGAGCAGTACTTC. This translates into CANSTTGEGWYEQYF.